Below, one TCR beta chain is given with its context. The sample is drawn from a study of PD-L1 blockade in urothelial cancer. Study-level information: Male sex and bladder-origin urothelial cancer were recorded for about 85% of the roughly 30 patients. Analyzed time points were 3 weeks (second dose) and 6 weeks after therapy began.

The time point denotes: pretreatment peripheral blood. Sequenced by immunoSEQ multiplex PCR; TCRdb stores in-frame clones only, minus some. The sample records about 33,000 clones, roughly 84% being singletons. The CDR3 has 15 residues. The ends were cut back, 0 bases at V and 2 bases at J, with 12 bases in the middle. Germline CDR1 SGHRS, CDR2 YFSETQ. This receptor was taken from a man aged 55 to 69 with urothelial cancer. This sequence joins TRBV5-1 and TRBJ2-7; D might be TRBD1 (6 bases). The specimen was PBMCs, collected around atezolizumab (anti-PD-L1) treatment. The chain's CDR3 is CASSLVGAPTYEQYF. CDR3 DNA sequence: TGCGCCAGCAGCTTGGTGGGGGCGCCTACCTACGAGCAGTACTTC.